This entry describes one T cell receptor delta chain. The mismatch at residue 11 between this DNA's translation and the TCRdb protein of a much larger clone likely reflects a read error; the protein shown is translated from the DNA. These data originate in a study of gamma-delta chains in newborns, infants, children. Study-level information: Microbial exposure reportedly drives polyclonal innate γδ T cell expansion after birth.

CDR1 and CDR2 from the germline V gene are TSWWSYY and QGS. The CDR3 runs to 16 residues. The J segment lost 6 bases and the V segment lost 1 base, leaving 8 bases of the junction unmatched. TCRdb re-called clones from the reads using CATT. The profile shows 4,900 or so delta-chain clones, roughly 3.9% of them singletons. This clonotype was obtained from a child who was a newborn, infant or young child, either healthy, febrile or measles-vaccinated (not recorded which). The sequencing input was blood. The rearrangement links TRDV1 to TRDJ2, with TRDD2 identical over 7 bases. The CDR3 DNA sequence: TGTGCTCTTGGGGAACGCTTCCTAAGGGGACCAGCACAACTCTTCTTT. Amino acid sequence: CALGERFLRGPAQLFF.